The 19 T cell receptor beta chains listed next were all sequenced from one sample in a study of Graves' ophthalmopathy and Graves' hyperthyroidism. RNA transcripts were the source from which TCR beta CDR3 regions were amplified. The workflow started with a first-round RT-PCR run with HTBI primers and then moved on to a second-round multiplex PCR. TCRdb reanalysed the multiplex PCR reads using MiXCR and keeps one entry per CDR3 protein. Counted here are about 740,000 distinct CDR3 sequences, roughly 40% occurring once; the ten biggest clones make up 40% to 45%. The sequenced sample consisted of peripheral blood. The receptors were sampled from an adult man with Graves' ophthalmopathy.

The DNA of the CDR3 is TGTGCCAGCGGAACGACCAGACAGGGGGAAGCTTTCTTT. Translating gives CASGTTRQGEAFF. The rearrangement uses TRBV10-3 and TRBJ1-1; 8 nucleotides align to TRBD1. CDR1 ENHRY and CDR2 SYGVKD come from the germline V gene. This CDR3 is built from 13 residues. With V trimmed by 10 bases and J by 8 bases, 12 bases remained unmatched.

The chain couples TRBV2 to TRBJ1-6; D not certain. The V end lost 8 bases, the J end lost 9 bases, and 17 bases lay between the germline ends. Germline assignment: CDR1 SNHLY and CDR2 FYNNEI. This CDR3 is 14 amino acids long. The CDR3 protein is CASLEAGRGSPLHF. The CDR3, as DNA: TGTGCCAGCTTAGAGGCAGGTCGAGGTTCACCCCTCCACTTT.

This clonotype occurred a few times. V usage is TRBV9 and J usage is TRBJ2-7, with D possibly matching TRBD1 (6 bases). The CDR3 extends over 14 amino acids. Per germline, CDR1 SGDLS and CDR2 YYNGEE. The V and J ends lost 3 bases and 3 bases respectively, with 13 bases between them. This chain's CDR3 is CASSAGGRHYEQYF. The CDR3 nucleotides read TGTGCCAGCAGCGCTGGGGGCAGGCACTACGAGCAGTACTTC. The full variable domain, its missing parts supplied by reference TRBV9 and TRBJ2-7, is DSGVTQTPKHLITATGQRVTLRCSPRSGDLSVYWYQQSLDQGLQFLIQYYNGEERAKGNILERFSAQQFPDLHSELNLSSLELGDSALYFCASSAGGRHYEQYFGPGTRLTVT.

CDR3 bases: TGTGCCAGCAGTTACCGGGCAGGGGTCCACGAGCAGTACTTC. Translated, it gives CASSYRAGVHEQYF. The chain recombines TRBV6-6 with TRBJ2-7; D perhaps matches TRBD1 (6 bases). Deletions cut 2 bases from V and 5 bases from J, with 13 bases between. The CDR3 has 14 residues. Germline V gene data show CDR1 as MNHNY and CDR2 as SVGAGI (reference sequence).

The rearrangement links TRBV12-3 or TRBV12-4 to TRBJ2-7, with D hard to call. The CDR3 is 12 amino acids. V gave up 3 bases and J gave up 6 bases, with 9 bases separating them. CDR3 coding DNA: TGTGCCAGCAGTTTGTTAGTGGGCGAGCAGTACTTC. Translation: CASSLLVGEQYF.

Many counts were recorded for this clonotype. V gene TRBV15 combines with J gene TRBJ2-7, with D perhaps being TRBD1 or TRBD2 (5 bases each). The CDR3 is 16 residues long. Per the germline V gene, CDR1 is LNHNV and CDR2 is YYDKDF (reference sequence). Trimming shortened V by 0 bases and J by 3 bases, and 15 bases separated the two germline ends. The DNA of the CDR3 is TGTGCCACCAGCAGAGAGCAGGGAGCCGCTGGCTACGAGCAGTACTTC. Its translation: CATSREQGAAGYEQYF. Full variable domain (missing parts from reference TRBV15 and TRBJ2-7): DAMVIQNPRYQVTQFGKPVTLSCSQTLNHNVMYWYQQKSSQAPKLLFHYYDKDFNNEADTPDNFQSRRPNTSFCFLDIRSPGLGDTAMYLCATSREQGAAGYEQYFGPGTRLTVT.

The chain is built from TRBV7-9 and TRBJ2-2; D ambiguous. CDR1 and CDR2 (germline): SEHNR, FQNEAQ (reference sequence). The length of the CDR3 is 14 residues. Between the trimmed V and J ends, which lost 3 bases and 4 bases, there was a span of 9 bases. The CDR3 DNA follows: TGTGCCAGCAGCTTGGGGATTAGCACCGGGGAGCTGTTTTTT. This translates into CASSLGISTGELFF.

With regard to this clonotype: The junction shows a germline mismatch at one end, possibly a read error. V usage is TRBV7-9 and J usage is TRBJ2-3, with D possibly being TRBD2 (5 bases). Looked up from germline, CDR1 is SEHNR and CDR2 is FQNEAQ (reference sequence). CDR3 length equals 16 residues. The CDR3, as DNA: TGCGCCAGCAGCCAAGATCAGGAGAGGGCTTTAGATACGCAGTATTTT. Translation gives CASSQDQERALDTQYF. Full variable domain (outside the CDR3, taken from reference TRBV7-9 and TRBJ2-3): DTGVSQNPRHKITKRGQNVTFRCDPISEHNRLYWYRQTLGQGPEFLTYFQNEAQLEKSRLLSDRFSAERPKGSFSTLEIQRTEQGDSAMYLCASSQDQERALDTQYFGPGTRLTVL.

In its sample, this clonotype was seen many times. CDR3 nucleotide sequence: TGTGCCAGCAGTACAAGACAGGGCGGCACTGAAGCTTTCTTT. Amino acids: CASSTRQGGTEAFF. The chain couples TRBV2 to TRBJ1-1; 7 bases are shared with TRBD1. The CDR3 is 14 residues long. Trimming removed 5 bases from V and 4 bases from J; junction bases left unmatched: 7. Germline CDR1 is SNHLY and CDR2 is FYNNEI.

The rearrangement uses TRBV2 and TRBJ2-3, with TRBD1 matching over 9 bases. Unmatched junction bases numbered 2, after V lost 2 bases and J lost 2 bases. Germline CDR1 and CDR2: SNHLY and FYNNEI. The CDR3 consists of 15 residues. The CDR3 here is CASSEWDRATDTQYF. The CDR3 region has the DNA TGTGCCAGCAGTGAATGGGACAGGGCCACAGATACGCAGTATTTT.

This clonotype was counted ten times or more. The chain carries TRBV10-3 and TRBJ1-4, with TRBD1 matching over 9 bases. CDR1 and CDR2 (germline): ENHRY, SYGVKD. This CDR3 spans 17 amino acids. V lost 6 bases to trimming and J lost 6 bases; unmatched junction nucleotides: 14. The CDR3: CAISRSPGTGNDEKLFF. The CDR3 nucleotides read TGTGCCATCAGCAGAAGTCCCGGGACAGGGAATGATGAAAAACTGTTTTTT.

The sample holds many counts of this clonotype. The V call is TRBV19, the J call TRBJ1-5; 8 bases agree with TRBD1. With V trimmed by 4 bases and J by 6 bases, 5 bases remained unmatched. The CDR3 has 14 residues. Germline V CDR1 and CDR2: LNHDA, SQIVND (reference sequence). CDR3 in amino acids: CASSKTGDPQPQHF. The CDR3 DNA reads as TGTGCCAGTAGTAAGACAGGGGATCCTCAGCCCCAGCATTTT.

The rearrangement uses TRBV2 and TRBJ1-4; D is uncertain. V lost 2 bases and J lost 16, with 5 bases in between. The length of the CDR3 is 9 residues. Germline V lookup: CDR1 SNHLY, CDR2 FYNNEI. CDR3 sequence (DNA): TGTGCCAGCAGTGAAACACAGTTTTTT. Residues: CASSETQFF.

This clonotype has ten or more counts. Here the CDR3 DNA reads TGCAGCGTTCAGGGGATTAATGAAAAACTGTTTTTT. It translates to CSVQGINEKLFF. The gene calls are TRBV29-1 and TRBJ1-4; a weak D match, TRBD1 (6 bases). V lost 5 bases and J lost 4, with 8 bases in between. Germline CDR1 reads SQVTM; CDR2 reads ANQGSEA. This CDR3 is 12 amino acids long. The whole variable domain, remainder taken from reference TRBV29-1 and TRBJ1-4, is SAVISQKPSRDICQRGTSLTIQCQVDSQVTMMFWYRQQPGQSLTLIATANQGSEATYESGFVIDKFPISRPNLTFSTLTVSNMSPEDSSIYLCSVQGINEKLFFGSGTQLSVL.

This chain connects TRBV10-3 to TRBJ1-6; unclear D gene. With 6 bases removed from V and 9 bases from J, the gap between germline ends came to 9 bases. CDR1 is ENHRY, CDR2 SYGVKD, per germline. The CDR3 runs 12 residues. The CDR3 is CAIRGSGSPLHF. CDR3 bases: TGTGCCATCAGGGGTAGCGGTTCACCCCTCCACTTT.

This clonotype was recorded at least ten times. The V and J genes are TRBV7-9 and TRBJ1-1; weak D call: TRBD1 (6 bases). The CDR3 extends over 15 amino acids. Germline values: CDR1 SEHNR, CDR2 FQNEAQ (reference sequence). Trimming pared 3 bases from V and 3 bases from J, leaving 14 bases between. The CDR3 protein is CASSFHQGLDTEAFF. CDR3 coding DNA: TGTGCCAGCAGCTTTCATCAGGGGCTGGACACTGAAGCTTTCTTT.

This clonotype was recorded a few times. The rearrangement joins TRBV29-1 to TRBJ2-7, with D possibly called TRBD1 or TRBD2 (5 bases each). V was trimmed by 7 bases and J by 6 bases, leaving 16 bases between them. The CDR3 has 12 amino acids. Germline V gene data show CDR1 as SQVTM and CDR2 as ANQGSEA. The CDR3 is CSARDGPGEQYF. CDR3 bases: TGCAGCGCTCGGGACGGTCCGGGCGAGCAGTACTTC.

A word on this clonotype: The junction and the germline gene differ at one end; a read error may be behind it. This sequence joins TRBV10-2 and TRBJ2-5; 8 positions agree with TRBD2. This CDR3 contains 14 residues. Germline-derived CDR1 and CDR2 are WSHSY and SAAADI. CDR3 nucleotide sequence: TGTGCCAGCAGTGAAGCTAGCGGGTGGGAGACCCAGTACTTC. Translated, it gives CASSEASGWETQYF.

The rearrangement links TRBV7-9 to TRBJ2-2; D ambiguous. The CDR3 covers 16 residues. Germline V gives CDR1 SEHNR, CDR2 FQNEAQ (reference sequence). The V and J ends lost 8 bases and 2 bases respectively, with 18 bases between them. CDR3 protein: CASSARSPANTGELFF. In nucleotides, the CDR3 is TGTGCCAGCTCAGCCCGCTCGCCAGCAAACACCGGGGAGCTGTTTTTT.